This T cell receptor beta chain was captured by sequencing in a study of blood T cell repertoires in COVID-19 (TCRdb year 2020). The study in broad terms: Samples from collaborators originated in the United States, Italy and Spain and spanned both the acute and convalescent phases of COVID-19. The prospective study material was composed of cDNA or gDNA derived from T cells, B-cell-depleted T cells, or PBMCs. Sample metadata almost always included a de-identified subject ID, COVID-19 status, age in years and sex. Deeply sampled blood TCRbeta repertoires from subjects exposed to, actively infected with, or recovered from COVID-19 were included in the dataset. The repertoires were released in a freely available public database intended as a resource for research on the immune response to SARS-CoV-2. Where HLA class I and class II types were available, the types were taken from metadata supplied by the sample provider, not from assay-based typing. The samples were drawn from the first 160 participants of the ongoing ImmuneRACE study and from 950 to 1,500 subjects provided by 6 global collaborators. Findings and caveats that apply to the study as a whole: How much clinical and demographic metadata was included differed by source and by participant, and the metadata was provided uncurated.

TCRbeta CDR3 regions were amplified from genomic DNA using the immunoSEQ Assay, a bias-controlled multiplex PCR. Turning to the authors' computational methods: The number of nucleated cells in each sample was estimated by amplification of reference gene primers within the assay. Sequence reads were collapsed and filtered to measure the absolute abundance of every unique TCRbeta CDR3 rearrangement. For each sample, productive Simpson clonality was calculated as the square root of Simpson's diversity index across productive rearrangements. Sourced from immuneACCESS, this table was stored by TCRdb with only in-frame sequences that have V and J called. A share of the clones is absent; for the studies checked, an unresolved V gene accounts for under half, and the remainder has no known explanation. V and J calls and clone size follow that table, whereas D and trimming were derived from the DNA. This sample lists about 120,000 clones; less than 90% were detected once. The ten largest clones add up to about a quarter of the sample.

About this clone: This clone's antigen is unknown. Within one base of it there is no much larger clone, and no base qualities were kept.

Collaborating institutions collected whole blood in K2EDTA tubes following their own protocols. For TCRbeta analysis, collaborators shipped samples in one of three forms: frozen whole blood, isolated PBMCs, or DNA extracted from either of those sample types. The CDR3 has 16 amino acids, counting the end cysteine and phenylalanine. Solely the CDR3 DNA is kept, with 48 bases framed from the first base. The V end gives up 7 bases and the J end 6 bases, leaving 14 bases in the junction not matched to a gene. Reading the germline V gene gives CDR1 SQVTM and CDR2 ANQGSEA. The receptor was isolated from an elderly woman with acute or convalescent COVID-19. The chain couples TRBV29-1 to TRBJ2-2; the central 10 bases match TRBD1. Sequenced input: peripheral blood. The nucleotide sequence is given as TGCAGCGGAAGGGGAATAGGGACAGGGGTTCCCGGGGAGCTGTTTTTT. Translation gives CSGRGIGTGVPGELFF.